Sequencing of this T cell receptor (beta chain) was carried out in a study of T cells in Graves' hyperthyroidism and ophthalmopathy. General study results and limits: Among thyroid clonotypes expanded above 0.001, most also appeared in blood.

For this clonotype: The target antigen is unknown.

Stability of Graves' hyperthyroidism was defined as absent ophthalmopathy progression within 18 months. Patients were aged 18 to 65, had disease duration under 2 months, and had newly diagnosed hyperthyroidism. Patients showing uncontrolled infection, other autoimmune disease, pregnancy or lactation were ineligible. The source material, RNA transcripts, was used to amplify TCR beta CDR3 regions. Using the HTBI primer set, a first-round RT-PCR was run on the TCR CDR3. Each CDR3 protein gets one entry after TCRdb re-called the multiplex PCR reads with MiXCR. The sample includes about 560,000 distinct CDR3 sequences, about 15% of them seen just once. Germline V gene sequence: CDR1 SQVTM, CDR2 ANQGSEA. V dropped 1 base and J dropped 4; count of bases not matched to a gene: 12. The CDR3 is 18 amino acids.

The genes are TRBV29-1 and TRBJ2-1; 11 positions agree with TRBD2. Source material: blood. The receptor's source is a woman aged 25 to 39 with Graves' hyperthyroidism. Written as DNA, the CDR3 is TGCAGCGTTGAAGGCGGTGGGGCTAGCGGGAGGTTGTACAATGAGCAGTTCTTC. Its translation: CSVEGGGASGRLYNEQFF.